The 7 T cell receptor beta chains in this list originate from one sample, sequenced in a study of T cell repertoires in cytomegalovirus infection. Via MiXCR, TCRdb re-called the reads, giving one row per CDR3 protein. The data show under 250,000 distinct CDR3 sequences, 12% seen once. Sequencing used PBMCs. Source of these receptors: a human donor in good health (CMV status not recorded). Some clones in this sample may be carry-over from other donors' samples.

The chain's CDR3 is CASSQMAEETQYF. The CDR3 nucleotides read TGTGCCAGCAGCCAGATGGCTGAAGAGACCCAGTACTTC. V usage is TRBV3-1 and J usage is TRBJ2-5; D unresolved. Trimming cost V 3 bases and J 3 bases, with 8 bases left between them. Germline V gives CDR1 LGHDT, CDR2 YNNKEL (reference sequence). The CDR3 contains 13 residues.

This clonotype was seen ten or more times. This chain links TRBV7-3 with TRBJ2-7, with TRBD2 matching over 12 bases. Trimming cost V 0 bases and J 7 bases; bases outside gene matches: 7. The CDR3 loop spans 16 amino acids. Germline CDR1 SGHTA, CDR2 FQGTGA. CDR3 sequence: CASSLTPLAGGEEQYF. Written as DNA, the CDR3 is TGTGCCAGCAGCTTAACTCCGCTAGCGGGAGGGGAGGAGCAGTACTTC.

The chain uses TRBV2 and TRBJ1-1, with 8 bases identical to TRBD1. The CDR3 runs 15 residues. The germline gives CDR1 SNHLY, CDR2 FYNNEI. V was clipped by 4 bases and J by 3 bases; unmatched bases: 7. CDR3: CASSGDRGPYTEAFF. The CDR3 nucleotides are TGTGCCAGCAGTGGCGACAGGGGCCCTTACACTGAAGCTTTCTTT.

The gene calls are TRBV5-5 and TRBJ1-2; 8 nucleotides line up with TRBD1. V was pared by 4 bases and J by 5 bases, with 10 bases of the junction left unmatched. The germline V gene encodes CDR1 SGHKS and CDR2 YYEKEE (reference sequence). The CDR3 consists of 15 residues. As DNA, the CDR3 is TGTGCCAGCAGCGTGGGACAGGCCATAGGATATGGCTACACCTTC. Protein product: CASSVGQAIGYGYTF.

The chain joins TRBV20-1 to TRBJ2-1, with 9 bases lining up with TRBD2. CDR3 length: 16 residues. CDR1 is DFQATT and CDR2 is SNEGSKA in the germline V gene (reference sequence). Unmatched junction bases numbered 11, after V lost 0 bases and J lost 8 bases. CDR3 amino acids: CSARDILAGLWDEQFF. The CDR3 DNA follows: TGCAGTGCTAGAGACATACTAGCGGGCCTTTGGGATGAGCAGTTCTTC.

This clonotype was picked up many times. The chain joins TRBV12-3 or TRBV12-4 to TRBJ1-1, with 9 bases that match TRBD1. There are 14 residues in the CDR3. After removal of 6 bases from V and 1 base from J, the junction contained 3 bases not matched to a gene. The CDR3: CASSRQGGNTEAFF. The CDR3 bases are TGTGCCAGCAGCCGACAGGGGGGGAACACTGAAGCTTTCTTT.

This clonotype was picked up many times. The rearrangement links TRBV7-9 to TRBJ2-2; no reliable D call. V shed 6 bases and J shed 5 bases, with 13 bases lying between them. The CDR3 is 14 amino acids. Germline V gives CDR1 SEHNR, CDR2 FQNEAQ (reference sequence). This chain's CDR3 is CASSSRTGTGELFF. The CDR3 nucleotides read TGTGCCAGCAGTTCCCGCACGGGTACCGGGGAGCTGTTTTTT.